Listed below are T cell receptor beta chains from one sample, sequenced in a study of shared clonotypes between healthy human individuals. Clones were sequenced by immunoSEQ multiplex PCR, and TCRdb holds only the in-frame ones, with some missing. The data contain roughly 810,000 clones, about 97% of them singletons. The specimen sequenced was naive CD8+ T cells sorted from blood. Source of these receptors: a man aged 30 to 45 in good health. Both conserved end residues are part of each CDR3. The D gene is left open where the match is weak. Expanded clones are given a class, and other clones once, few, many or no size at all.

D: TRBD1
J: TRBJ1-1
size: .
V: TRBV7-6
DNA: TGTGCCAGCAGCCTTACCGGGACAGGGGAGCCTGAAGCTTTCTTT
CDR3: CASSLTGTGEPEAFF

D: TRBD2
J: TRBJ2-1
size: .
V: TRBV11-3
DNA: TGTGCCAGCAGCCCACGGACTAGCGGGAGACCCAATGAGCAGTTCTTC
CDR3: CASSPRTSGRPNEQFF

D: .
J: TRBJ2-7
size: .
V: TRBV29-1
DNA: TGCAGCGCCCGGGACGCTAGCTCCTACGAGCAGTACTTC
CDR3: CSARDASSYEQYF

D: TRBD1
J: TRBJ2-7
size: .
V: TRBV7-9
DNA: TGTGCCAGCAGTCGGACAGGCAGCTCCTACGAGCAGTACTTC
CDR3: CASSRTGSSYEQYF

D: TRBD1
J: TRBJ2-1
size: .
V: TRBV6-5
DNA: TGTGCCAGCAGTCCGGGACAGGTATACAATGAGCAGTTCTTC
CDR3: CASSPGQVYNEQFF

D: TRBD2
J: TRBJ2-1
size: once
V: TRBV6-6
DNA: TGTGCCAGCAGCTTCGGACTAGCGGGAGGAAATGAGCAGTTCTTC
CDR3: CASSFGLAGGNEQFF

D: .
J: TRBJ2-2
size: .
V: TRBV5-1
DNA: TGCGCCAGCTGGGGCGGCACCGGGGAGCTGTTTTTT
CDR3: CASWGGTGELFF

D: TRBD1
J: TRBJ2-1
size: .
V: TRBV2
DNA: TGTGCCAGCAGTGGCATCGGGACAGAAGCTTACAATGAGCAGTTCTTC
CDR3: CASSGIGTEAYNEQFF

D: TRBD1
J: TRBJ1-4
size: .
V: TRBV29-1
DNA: TGCAGCGTTGAAGTGTCTGGCCAGGGGGCCGGAAAACTGTTTTTT
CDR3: CSVEVSGQGAGKLFF

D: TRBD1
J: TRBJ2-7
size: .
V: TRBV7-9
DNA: TGTGCCAGCAGCCAAACAGGGGATAGGGGCTCCTACGAGCAGTACTTC
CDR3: CASSQTGDRGSYEQYF

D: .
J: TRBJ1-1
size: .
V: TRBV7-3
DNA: TGTGCCAGCAGCTCGACAGTGAACACTGAAGCTTTCTTT
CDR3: CASSSTVNTEAFF

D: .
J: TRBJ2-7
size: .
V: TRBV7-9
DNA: TGTGCCAGCAGCTTCGGAATAGAAGTCTACGAGCAGTACTTC
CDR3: CASSFGIEVYEQYF

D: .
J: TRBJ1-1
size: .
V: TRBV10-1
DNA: TGCGCCAGCAGTGAGGTCGTGGGAACAGGACTTCTCACTGAAGCTTTCTTT
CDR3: CASSEVVGTGLLTEAFF

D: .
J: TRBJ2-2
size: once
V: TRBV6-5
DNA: TGTGCCAGCAGTCATACGAACACCGGGGAGCTGTTTTTT
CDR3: CASSHTNTGELFF

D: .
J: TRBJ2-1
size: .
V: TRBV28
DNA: TGTGCCAGCAGCCATATACGCCATGAGCAGTTCTTC
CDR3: CASSHIRHEQFF

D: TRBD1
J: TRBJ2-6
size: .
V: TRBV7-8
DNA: TGTGCCAGCAGCTCGCATGTAGGACAGGGCTACTCTGGGGCCAACGTCCTGACTTTC
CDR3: CASSSHVGQGYSGANVLTF

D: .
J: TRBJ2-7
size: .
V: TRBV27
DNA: TGTGCCAGCACCCAGGGGTTAGGGTACGAGCAGTACTTC
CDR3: CASTQGLGYEQYF

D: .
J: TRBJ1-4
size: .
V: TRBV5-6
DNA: TGTGCCAGCAGCTTGTGGTGGGCAGGGACTAATGAAAAACTGTTTTTT
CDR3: CASSLWWAGTNEKLFF

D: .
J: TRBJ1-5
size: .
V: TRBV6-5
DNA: TGTGCCAGCAGTTCGAACACGGGCCGGCCCCAGCATTTT
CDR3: CASSSNTGRPQHF

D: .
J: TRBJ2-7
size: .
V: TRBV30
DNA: TGTGCCTGGAATGGGGACTCCTACGAGCAGTACTTC
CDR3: CAWNGDSYEQYF

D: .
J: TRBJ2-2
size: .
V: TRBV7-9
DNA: TGTGCCAGCAGCTTATTGGGCAGGGCCGACACCGGGGAGCTGTTTTTT
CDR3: CASSLLGRADTGELFF

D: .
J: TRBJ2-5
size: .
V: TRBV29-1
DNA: TGCAGCGTTAACAGGGAAGGAGAGACCCAGTACTTC
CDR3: CSVNREGETQYF

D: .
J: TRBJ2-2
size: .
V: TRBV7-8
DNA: TGTGCCAGCAGCTTAGTGGCATCGGGGTTTAACACCGGGGAGCTGTTTTTT
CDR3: CASSLVASGFNTGELFF

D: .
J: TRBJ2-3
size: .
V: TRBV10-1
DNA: TGCGCCAGCAGTGAGGCCCGCTCGGGCACAGATACGCAGTATTTT
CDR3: CASSEARSGTDTQYF

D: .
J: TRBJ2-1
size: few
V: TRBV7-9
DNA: TGTGCCAGCAGCAAAACAAGGAGAGGGGAAACCTACAATGAGCAGTTCTTC
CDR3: CASSKTRRGETYNEQFF

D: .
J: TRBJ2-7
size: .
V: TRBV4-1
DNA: TGCGCCAGCAGCCAAGATACTACCGCCTACGAGCAGTACTTC
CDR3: CASSQDTTAYEQYF

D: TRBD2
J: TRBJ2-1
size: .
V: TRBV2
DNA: TGTGCCAGCAGCCGCGCAGGCGGGAGCTCCTACAATGAGCAGTTCTTC
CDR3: CASSRAGGSSYNEQFF

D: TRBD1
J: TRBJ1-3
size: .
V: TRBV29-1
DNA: TGCAGCGTTGAAGAGACAGGGGGAAACACCATATATTTT
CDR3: CSVEETGGNTIYF

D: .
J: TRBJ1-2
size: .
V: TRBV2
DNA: TGTGCCAGCAGTGTTGGGAGTTCCGGCTACACCTTC
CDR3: CASSVGSSGYTF

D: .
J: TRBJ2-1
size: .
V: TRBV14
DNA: TGTGCCAGCAGCCTCCTAGGTGAGTCCTACAATGAGCAGTTCTTC
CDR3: CASSLLGESYNEQFF

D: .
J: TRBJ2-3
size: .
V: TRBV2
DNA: TGTGCCAGCAGTGTCAACTACCAAAACACAGATACGCAGTATTTT
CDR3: CASSVNYQNTDTQYF

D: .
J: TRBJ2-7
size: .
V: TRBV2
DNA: TGTGCCAGCAGCTCCCCTGGGTCCTACGAGCAGTACTTC
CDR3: CASSSPGSYEQYF

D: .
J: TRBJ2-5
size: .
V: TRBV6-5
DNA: TGTGCCAGCAGATGGGGGGCTGGCATACAAGAGACCCAGTACTTC
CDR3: CASRWGAGIQETQYF

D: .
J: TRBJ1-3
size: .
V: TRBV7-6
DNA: TGTGCCAGCAGCTTAGGCAGGGCTGGAAACACCATATATTTT
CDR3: CASSLGRAGNTIYF

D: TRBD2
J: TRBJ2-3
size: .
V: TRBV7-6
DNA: TGTGCCAGCAGGAGACTAGCGGGAGGGGATACGCAGTATTTT
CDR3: CASRRLAGGDTQYF

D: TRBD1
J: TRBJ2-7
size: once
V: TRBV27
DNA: TGTGCCAGCAAGTTGGGGACAGGGGGCTACGAGCAGTACTTC
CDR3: CASKLGTGGYEQYF

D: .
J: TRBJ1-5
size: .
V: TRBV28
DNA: TGTGCCAGCAGTTTGTTGGGGAGGGAAAAGCCCCAGCATTTT
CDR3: CASSLLGREKPQHF

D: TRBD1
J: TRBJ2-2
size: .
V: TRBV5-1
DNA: TGCGCCAGCAGCTCCGGACAGGGGTCAGGGGAGCTGTTTTTT
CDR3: CASSSGQGSGELFF

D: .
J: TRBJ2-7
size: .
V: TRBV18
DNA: TGTGCCAGCTCACCAAGGGATTCGGGGGTCCACGAGCAGTACTTC
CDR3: CASSPRDSGVHEQYF

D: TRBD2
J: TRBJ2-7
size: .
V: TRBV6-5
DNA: TGTGCCAGCAAAGGAGTACTAGCGGTCTACGAGCAGTACTTC
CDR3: CASKGVLAVYEQYF

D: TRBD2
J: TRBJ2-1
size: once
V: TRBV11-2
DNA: TGTGCCAGCAGCTTAGATGAGGATGGGCTAGCGGGAAGTTATGAGCAGTTCTTC
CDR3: CASSLDEDGLAGSYEQFF

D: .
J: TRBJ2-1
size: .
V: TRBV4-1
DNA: TGCGCCAGCAGCCAAGATGGCTCATTGGGGGATGAGCAGTTCTTC
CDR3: CASSQDGSLGDEQFF